These 14 T cell receptor beta chains share one sample of origin, sequenced in a study of control samples from healthy donors and cancer patients. Profiling relied on immunoSEQ multiplex PCR, and the TCRdb table lists in-frame clones only, not all of them. Altogether 150,000 to 200,000 clones are present, about 86% being singletons, with the ten largest covering over 4%. Sample: blood. Source of these receptors: a woman younger than 45 in good health.

As to this clone: The sample carries other DNA sequences with the same CDR3. The CDR3 protein is CASSITGAGQPQHF. CDR3 DNA sequence: TGTGCCAGTAGTATAACGGGGGCGGGTCAGCCCCAGCATTTT. The chain carries TRBV19 and TRBJ1-5; possible D gene TRBD1, 6 bases. Germline CDR1 LNHDA, CDR2 SQIVND (reference sequence). V lost 2 bases to trimming and J lost 6 bases, with 11 bases between them. The CDR3 length is 14 residues. The whole variable domain, filled in from reference TRBV19 and TRBJ1-5, reads DGGITQSPKYLFRKEGQNVTLSCEQNLNHDAMYWYRQDPGQGLRLIYYSQIVNDFQKGDIAEGYSVSREKKESFPLTVTSAQKNPTAFYLCASSITGAGQPQHFGDGTRLSIL.

CDR3 protein: CASSLPDSQETQYF. The CDR3 DNA follows: TGTGCCAGCAGCTTGCCGGACAGCCAAGAGACCCAGTACTTC. The V and J genes are TRBV5-5 and TRBJ2-5, with D maybe TRBD1 (6 bases). The CDR3 extends over 14 amino acids. Trimming removed 1 base at V and 1 base at J, with 8 bases between. CDR1 and CDR2 (germline): SGHKS, YYEKEE (reference sequence).

The chain carries TRBV19 and TRBJ1-4, with 8 bases lining up with TRBD1. From germline, CDR1 is LNHDA and CDR2 SQIVND (reference sequence). After removal of 8 bases from V and 8 bases from J, the junction contained 7 bases not matched to a gene. The CDR3 is made up of 13 amino acids. In DNA form, the CDR3 reads TGTGCCAGTGCTCAGGGGGCGCGGGAAAAACTGTTTTTT. This encodes CASAQGAREKLFF.

This sequence joins TRBV9 and TRBJ1-2; D is possibly TRBD1 (6 bases). Germline loops: CDR1 SGDLS, CDR2 YYNGEE. V lost 3 bases, J lost 4 bases, and 16 bases lay in between. The CDR3 covers 15 residues. The chain's CDR3 is CASSAPTGTLYGYTF. The CDR3 coding sequence is TGTGCCAGCAGCGCGCCCACAGGGACCCTCTATGGCTACACCTTC.

In its sample, this clone was seen a few times. V and J are TRBV7-9 and TRBJ1-1; D ambiguous. Germline CDR1 reads SEHNR; CDR2 reads FQNEAQ (reference sequence). CDR3 length: 13 residues. Deletions cut 1 base from V and 3 bases from J, with 6 bases between. The CDR3 spells CASSLVGHTEAFF. The DNA for the CDR3 is TGTGCCAGCAGCTTAGTCGGCCACACTGAAGCTTTCTTT.

Written as DNA, the CDR3 is TGCGCCAGCAGTACTCCCTCCTGGGGGGGAGATACGCAGTATTTT. Its translation is CASSTPSWGGDTQYF. The rearrangement uses TRBV23-1 and TRBJ2-3, with 7 bases lining up with TRBD2. TRBV23-1 is labeled an ORF, and its function is uncertain. The CDR3 covers 15 residues. The V segment lost 5 bases and the J segment 5 bases; nucleotides outside the gene matches: 10.

The gene calls are TRBV6-2 or TRBV6-3 and TRBJ1-1; D uncertain. Per germline, CDR1 MNHEY and CDR2 SVGEGT. The CDR3 has 12 residues. Trimming stripped 0 bases from V and 10 bases from J, with 9 bases between. CDR3 in DNA: TGTGCCAGCAGTTACTCTGCTGGAGGAGCTTTCTTT. Protein sequence: CASSYSAGGAFF.

CDR3 DNA sequence: TGTGCCAGTAGTATGTCGCCTCCTCTAGAAGCTTTCTTT. Amino acid sequence: CASSMSPPLEAFF. The V and J genes are TRBV19 and TRBJ1-1; D remains ambiguous. Germline-derived CDR1 and CDR2 are LNHDA and SQIVND (reference sequence). V lost 3 bases to trimming and J lost 8 bases, with 13 bases between them. The CDR3 sequence is 13 residues long. Filled out from reference TRBV19 and TRBJ1-1, the complete variable domain reads DGGITQSPKYLFRKEGQNVTLSCEQNLNHDAMYWYRQDPGQGLRLIYYSQIVNDFQKGDIAEGYSVSREKKESFPLTVTSAQKNPTAFYLCASSMSPPLEAFFGQGTRLTVV.

The chain uses TRBV19 and TRBJ1-4; no clear D gene. The ends were cut back, 3 bases at V and 7 bases at J, with 9 bases in the middle. CDR1 is LNHDA and CDR2 is SQIVND in the germline V gene (reference sequence). There are 13 residues in the CDR3. Here the CDR3 reads CASSILLGEKLFF. As DNA, the CDR3 is TGTGCCAGTAGTATTTTATTGGGTGAAAAACTGTTTTTT.

The gene calls are TRBV6-5 and TRBJ2-3; perhaps D is TRBD1 or TRBD2 (6 bases each). Germline CDR1 reads MNHEY; CDR2 reads SVGAGI. The CDR3 has 15 amino acids. V dropped 4 bases and J dropped 3 bases, with 14 bases sitting between them. The CDR3 is CASSLSGGLTDTQYF. The CDR3 nucleotides are TGTGCCAGCAGTTTATCCGGGGGCTTGACAGATACGCAGTATTTT.

CDR3 sequence reads: CASSFGGANTGELFF. In DNA form, the CDR3 reads TGTGCCAGCAGTTTTGGAGGGGCGAACACCGGGGAGCTGTTTTTT. The V and J genes are TRBV28 and TRBJ2-2; a weak D match, TRBD2 (6 bases). Deletions cut 3 bases from V and 0 bases from J, with 8 bases between. The CDR3 runs 15 residues. The V gene's germline CDR1 is MDHEN and CDR2 SYDVKM. The whole variable domain, remainder taken from reference TRBV28 and TRBJ2-2, is DVKVTQSSRYLVKRTGEKVFLECVQDMDHENMFWYRQDPGLGLRLIYFSYDVKMKEKGDIPEGYSVSREKKERFSLILESASTNQTSMYLCASSFGGANTGELFFGEGSRLTVL.

V and J are TRBV7-9 and TRBJ2-1; 8 bases are shared with TRBD2. CDR3 length: 15 residues. V shed 1 base, J shed 5 bases, and the junction held 4 bases outside the gene matches. The germline V gene has CDR1 SEHNR and CDR2 FQNEAQ (reference sequence). CDR3 loop: CASSLGLAYHNEQFF. In DNA form, the CDR3 reads TGTGCCAGCAGCTTAGGACTAGCGTACCACAATGAGCAGTTCTTC.

The chain is built from TRBV9 and TRBJ1-2; D call uncertain. The V end was cut by 4 bases, the J end by 3 bases, with 10 bases between. CDR3 length: 13 residues. Germline lookup yields CDR1 SGDLS and CDR2 YYNGEE. The CDR3 protein is CASSPFDDYGYTF. The CDR3 DNA is TGTGCCAGCAGCCCTTTCGACGACTATGGCTACACCTTC.

The rearrangement joins TRBV4-1 to TRBJ1-2; a possible D gene is TRBD1 (5 bases). Trimming took 0 bases from V and 8 from J, leaving 16 bases between them. This CDR3 is built from 15 residues. Germline lookup yields CDR1 MGHRA and CDR2 YSYEKL. The CDR3 sequence: CASSQDQGLGFGYTF. In DNA form, the CDR3 reads TGCGCCAGCAGCCAAGATCAGGGCCTGGGGTTCGGCTACACCTTC.